This T cell receptor beta chain was found in a study of cytomegalovirus exposure and HLA in healthy donors. Researchers ran the PCR with 60 Vbeta and 13 Jbeta primers. Using immunoSEQ multiplex PCR, the repertoire was profiled, and TCRdb retains in-frame clones only, with some absent. The table has about 150,000 clones, more than 75% seen once; the top ten hold 9.5% to 15%. Study-level results: HLA alleles were associated with fewer than 20,000 TCR beta sequences in a later analysis at 0.05 false discovery rate. Among TCR beta chains of equal frequency, HLA-associated ones were more clonally expanded in a later analysis. TCR beta V segments were, for the most part, productive about 87% or about 30% of the time in an earlier analysis. A list of 150 or so TCR beta chains associated with cytomegalovirus was given.

Details on this clone: Its antigen is undetermined.

This sequence originates from a man aged 30 to 39 in good health and CMV-seropositive. Material for sequencing was PBMCs.

CDR3 amino acids: CASSIVADSSSNQPQHF. CDR3 DNA: TGTGCCAGTAGTATAGTTGCGGACAGTTCTAGCAATCAGCCCCAGCATTTT. J is TRBJ1-5 and V is TRBV19, with D possibly TRBD1 on 6 matching bases. The V gene lost 1 base and the J gene lost 0 bases, with 13 bases spanning the gap. The CDR3 sequence is 17 residues long. Germline V lookup: CDR1 LNHDA, CDR2 SQIVND (reference sequence). Complete variable domain (other parts from reference TRBV19 and TRBJ1-5): DGGITQSPKYLFRKEGQNVTLSCEQNLNHDAMYWYRQDPGQGLRLIYYSQIVNDFQKGDIAEGYSVSREKKESFPLTVTSAQKNPTAFYLCASSIVADSSSNQPQHFGDGTRLSIL.